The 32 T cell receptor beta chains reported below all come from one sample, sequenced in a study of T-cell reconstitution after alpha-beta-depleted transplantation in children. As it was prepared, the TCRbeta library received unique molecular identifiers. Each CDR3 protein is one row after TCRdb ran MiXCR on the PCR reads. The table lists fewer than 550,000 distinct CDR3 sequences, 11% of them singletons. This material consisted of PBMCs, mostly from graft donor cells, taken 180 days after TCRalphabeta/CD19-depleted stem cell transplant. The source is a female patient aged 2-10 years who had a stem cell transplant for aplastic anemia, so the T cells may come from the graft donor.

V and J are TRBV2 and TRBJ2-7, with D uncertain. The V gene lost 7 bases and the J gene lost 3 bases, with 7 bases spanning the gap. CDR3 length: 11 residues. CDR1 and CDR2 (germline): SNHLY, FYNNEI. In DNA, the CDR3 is TGTGCCAGCAAAATGGACTACGAGCAGTACTTC. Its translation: CASKMDYEQYF.

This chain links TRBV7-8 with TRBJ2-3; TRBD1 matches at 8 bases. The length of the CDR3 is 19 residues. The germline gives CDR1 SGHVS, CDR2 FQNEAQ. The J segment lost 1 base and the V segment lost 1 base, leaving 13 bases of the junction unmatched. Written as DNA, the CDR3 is TGTGCCAGCAGCTTAGTGTTGTATGAACAGGGGGATGGCACAGATACGCAGTATTTT. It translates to CASSLVLYEQGDGTDTQYF.

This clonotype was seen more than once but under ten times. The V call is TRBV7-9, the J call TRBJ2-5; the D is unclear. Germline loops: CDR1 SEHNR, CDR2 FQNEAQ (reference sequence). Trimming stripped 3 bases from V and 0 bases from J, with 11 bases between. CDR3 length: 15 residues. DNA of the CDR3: TGTGCCAGCAGCTTCTTGACTCAGTACCAAGAGACCCAGTACTTC. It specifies CASSFLTQYQETQYF. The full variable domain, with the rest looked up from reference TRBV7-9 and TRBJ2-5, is DTGVSQNPRHKITKRGQNVTFRCDPISEHNRLYWYRQTLGQGPEFLTYFQNEAQLEKSRLLSDRFSAERPKGSFSTLEIQRTEQGDSAMYLCASSFLTQYQETQYFGPGTRLLVL.

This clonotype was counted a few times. The CDR3 here is CASSSGATSTDTQYF. CDR3 nucleotides: TGTGCCAGCAGCTCAGGGGCTACCAGCACAGATACGCAGTATTTT. The chain employs TRBV9 and TRBJ2-3; D perhaps matches TRBD1 (6 bases). The germline CDR1 and CDR2 sequences are SGDLS and YYNGEE. With 4 bases removed from V and 0 bases from J, the gap between germline ends came to 12 bases. This CDR3 contains 15 residues. Looking up the rest from reference TRBV9 and TRBJ2-3 gives the full variable domain: DSGVTQTPKHLITATGQRVTLRCSPRSGDLSVYWYQQSLDQGLQFLIQYYNGEERAKGNILERFSAQQFPDLHSELNLSSLELGDSALYFCASSSGATSTDTQYFGPGTRLTVL.

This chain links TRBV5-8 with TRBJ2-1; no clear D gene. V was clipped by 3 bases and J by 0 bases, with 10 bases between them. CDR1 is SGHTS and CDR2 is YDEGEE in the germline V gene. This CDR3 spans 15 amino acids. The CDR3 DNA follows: TGTGCCAGCAGCTCCGGGTTCCCCTCCTACAATGAGCAGTTCTTC. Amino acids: CASSSGFPSYNEQFF. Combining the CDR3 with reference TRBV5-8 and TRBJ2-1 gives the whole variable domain EAGVTQSPTHLIKTRGQQATLRCSPISGHTSVYWYQQALGLGLQFLLWYDEGEERNRGNFPPRFSGRQFPNYSSELNVNALELEDSALYLCASSSGFPSYNEQFFGPGTRLTVL.

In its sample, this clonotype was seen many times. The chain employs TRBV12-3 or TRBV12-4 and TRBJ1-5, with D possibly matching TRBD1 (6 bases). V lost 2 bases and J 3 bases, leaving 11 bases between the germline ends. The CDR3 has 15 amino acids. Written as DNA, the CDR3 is TGTGCCAGCAGTTTAACAGGGAGTCACAATCAGCCCCAGCATTTT. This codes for CASSLTGSHNQPQHF.

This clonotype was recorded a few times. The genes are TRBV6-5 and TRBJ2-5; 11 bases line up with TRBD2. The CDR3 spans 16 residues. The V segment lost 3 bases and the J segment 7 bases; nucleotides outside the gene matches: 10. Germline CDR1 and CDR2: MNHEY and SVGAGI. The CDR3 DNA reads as TGTGCCAGCAGTTATTCGGCTAGCGGGGGGTCAGGGACCCAGTACTTC. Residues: CASSYSASGGSGTQYF.

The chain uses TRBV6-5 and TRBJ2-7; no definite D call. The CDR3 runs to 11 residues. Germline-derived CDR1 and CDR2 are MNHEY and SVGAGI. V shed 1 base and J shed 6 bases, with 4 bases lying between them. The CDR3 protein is CASSYLSEQYF. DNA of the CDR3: TGTGCCAGCAGTTACTTGAGCGAGCAGTACTTC.

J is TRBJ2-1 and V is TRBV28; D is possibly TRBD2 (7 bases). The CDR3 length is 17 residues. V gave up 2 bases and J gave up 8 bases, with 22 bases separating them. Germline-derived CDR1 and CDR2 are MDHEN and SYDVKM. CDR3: CASSLVGKGEGRHEQFF. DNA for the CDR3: TGTGCCAGCAGTTTAGTCGGTAAGGGGGAGGGCCGCCATGAGCAGTTCTTC.

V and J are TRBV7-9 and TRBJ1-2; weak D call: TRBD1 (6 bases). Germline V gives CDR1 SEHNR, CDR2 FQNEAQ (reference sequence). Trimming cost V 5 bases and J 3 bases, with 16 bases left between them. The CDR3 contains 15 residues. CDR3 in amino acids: CASSSGGEGDYGYTF. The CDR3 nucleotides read TGTGCCAGCAGCAGCGGCGGCGAGGGGGACTATGGCTACACCTTC.

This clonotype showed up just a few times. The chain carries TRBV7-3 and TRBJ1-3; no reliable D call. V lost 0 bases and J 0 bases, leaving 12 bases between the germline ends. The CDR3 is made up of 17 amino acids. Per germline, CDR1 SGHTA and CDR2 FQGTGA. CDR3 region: CASSLTLSYISGNTIYF. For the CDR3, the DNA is TGTGCCAGCAGCTTAACTCTCAGTTACATCTCTGGAAACACCATATATTTT.

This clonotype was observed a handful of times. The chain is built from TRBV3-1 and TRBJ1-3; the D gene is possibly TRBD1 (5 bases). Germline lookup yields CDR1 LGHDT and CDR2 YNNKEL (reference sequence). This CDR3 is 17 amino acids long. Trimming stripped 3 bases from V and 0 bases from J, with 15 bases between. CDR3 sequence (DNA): TGTGCCAGCAGCCAGCTCCCGGGGGTCCTCTCTGGAAACACCATATATTTT. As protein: CASSQLPGVLSGNTIYF.

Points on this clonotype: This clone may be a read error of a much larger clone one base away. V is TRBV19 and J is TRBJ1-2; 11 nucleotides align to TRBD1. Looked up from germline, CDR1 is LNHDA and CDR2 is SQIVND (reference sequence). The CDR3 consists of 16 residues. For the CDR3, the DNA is TGTGCCAGTAGTATTATCCCCCGGGACAGGGGGTATGGCGACACCTTC. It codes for CASSIIPRDRGYGDTF.

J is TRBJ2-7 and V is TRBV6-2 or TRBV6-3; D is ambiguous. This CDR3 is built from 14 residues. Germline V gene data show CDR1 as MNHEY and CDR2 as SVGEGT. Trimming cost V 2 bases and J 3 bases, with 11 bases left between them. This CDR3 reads CASSYKGFYYEQYV. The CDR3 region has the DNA TGTGCCAGCAGTTACAAGGGATTCTACTACGAGCAGTACGTC.

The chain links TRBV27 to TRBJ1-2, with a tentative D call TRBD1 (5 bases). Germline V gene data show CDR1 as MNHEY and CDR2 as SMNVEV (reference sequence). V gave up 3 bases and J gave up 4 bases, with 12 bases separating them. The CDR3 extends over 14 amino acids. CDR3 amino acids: CASSFFPGPYGYTF. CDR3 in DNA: TGTGCCAGCAGTTTCTTCCCAGGGCCCTATGGCTACACCTTC.

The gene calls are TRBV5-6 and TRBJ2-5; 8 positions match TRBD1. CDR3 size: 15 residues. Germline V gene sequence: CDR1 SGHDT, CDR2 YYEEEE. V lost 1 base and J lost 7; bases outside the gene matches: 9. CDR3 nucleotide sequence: TGTGCCAGCAGCTTGACCGGGACAGGTTGGTCGACCCAGTACTTC. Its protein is CASSLTGTGWSTQYF.

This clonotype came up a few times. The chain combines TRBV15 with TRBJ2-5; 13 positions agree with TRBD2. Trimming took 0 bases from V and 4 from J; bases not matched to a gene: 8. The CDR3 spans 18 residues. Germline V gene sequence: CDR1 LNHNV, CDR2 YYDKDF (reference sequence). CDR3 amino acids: CATSRDKGLAGERETQYF. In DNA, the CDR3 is TGTGCCACCAGCAGAGATAAAGGACTAGCGGGAGAACGAGAGACCCAGTACTTC.

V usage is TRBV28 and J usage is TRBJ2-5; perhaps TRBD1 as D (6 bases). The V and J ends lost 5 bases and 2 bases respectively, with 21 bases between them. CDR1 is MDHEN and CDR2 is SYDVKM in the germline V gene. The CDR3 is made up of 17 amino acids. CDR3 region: CASSVLSLGTTQETQYF. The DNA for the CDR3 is TGTGCCAGCAGTGTTTTATCGTTAGGGACAACGCAAGAGACCCAGTACTTC.

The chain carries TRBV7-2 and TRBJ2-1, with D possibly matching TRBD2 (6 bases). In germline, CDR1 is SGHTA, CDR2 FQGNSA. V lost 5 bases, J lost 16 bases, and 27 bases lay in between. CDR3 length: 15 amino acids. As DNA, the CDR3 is TGTGCCAGCAGCCCTCCCGGGACTCTTACCCTCCAGGATTTCTTC. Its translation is CASSPPGTLTLQDFF.

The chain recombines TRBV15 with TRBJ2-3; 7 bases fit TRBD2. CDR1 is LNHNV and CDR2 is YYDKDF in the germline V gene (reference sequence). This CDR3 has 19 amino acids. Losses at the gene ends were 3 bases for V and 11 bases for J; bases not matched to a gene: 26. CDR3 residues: CATSSLLPLHSGLTWRQYF. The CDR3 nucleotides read TGTGCCACCAGCAGCTTGCTCCCCTTACATAGCGGGCTTACCTGGAGGCAGTATTTT.

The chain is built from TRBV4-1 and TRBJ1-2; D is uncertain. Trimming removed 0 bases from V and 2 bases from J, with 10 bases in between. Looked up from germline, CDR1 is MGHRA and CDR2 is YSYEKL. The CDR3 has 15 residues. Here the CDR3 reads CASSQDRAVNYGYTF. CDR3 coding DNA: TGCGCCAGCAGCCAAGATAGGGCAGTCAACTATGGCTACACCTTC.

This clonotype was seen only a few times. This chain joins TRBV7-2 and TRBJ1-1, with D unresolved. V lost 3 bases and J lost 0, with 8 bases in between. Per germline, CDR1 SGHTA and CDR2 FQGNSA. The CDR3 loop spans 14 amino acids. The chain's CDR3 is CASSFFVLNTEAFF. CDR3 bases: TGTGCCAGCAGCTTCTTTGTGCTGAACACTGAAGCTTTCTTT.

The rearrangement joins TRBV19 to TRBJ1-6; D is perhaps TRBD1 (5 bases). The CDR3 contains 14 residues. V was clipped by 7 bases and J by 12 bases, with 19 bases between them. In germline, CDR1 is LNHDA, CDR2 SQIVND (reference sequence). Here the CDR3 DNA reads TGTGCCAGTAACCTGGGACGGCACCTCGAACCCCTCCACTTT. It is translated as CASNLGRHLEPLHF. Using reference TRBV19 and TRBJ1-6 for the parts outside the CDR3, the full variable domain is DGGITQSPKYLFRKEGQNVTLSCEQNLNHDAMYWYRQDPGQGLRLIYYSQIVNDFQKGDIAEGYSVSREKKESFPLTVTSAQKNPTAFYLCASNLGRHLEPLHFGNGTRLTVT.

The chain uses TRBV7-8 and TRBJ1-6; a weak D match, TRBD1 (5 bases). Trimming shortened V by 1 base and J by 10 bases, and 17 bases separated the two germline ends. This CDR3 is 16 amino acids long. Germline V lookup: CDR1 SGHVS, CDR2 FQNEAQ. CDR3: CASSLVGTRIRSPLHF. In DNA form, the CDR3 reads TGTGCCAGCAGCTTAGTGGGGACCCGGATAAGATCACCCCTCCACTTT.

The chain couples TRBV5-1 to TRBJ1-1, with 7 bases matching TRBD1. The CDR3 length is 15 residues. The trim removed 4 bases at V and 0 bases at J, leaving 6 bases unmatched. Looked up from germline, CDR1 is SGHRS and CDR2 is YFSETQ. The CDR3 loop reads CASSSRQGLNTEAFF. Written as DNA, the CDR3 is TGCGCCAGCAGCAGCCGACAGGGTTTGAACACTGAAGCTTTCTTT.

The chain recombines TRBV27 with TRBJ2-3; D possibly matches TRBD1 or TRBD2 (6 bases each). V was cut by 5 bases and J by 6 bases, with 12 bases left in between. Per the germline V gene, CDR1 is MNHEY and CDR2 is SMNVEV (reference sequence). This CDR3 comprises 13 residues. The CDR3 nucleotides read TGTGCCAGCAGTGTTCTAGGGGGGGATACGCAGTATTTT. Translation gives CASSVLGGDTQYF.

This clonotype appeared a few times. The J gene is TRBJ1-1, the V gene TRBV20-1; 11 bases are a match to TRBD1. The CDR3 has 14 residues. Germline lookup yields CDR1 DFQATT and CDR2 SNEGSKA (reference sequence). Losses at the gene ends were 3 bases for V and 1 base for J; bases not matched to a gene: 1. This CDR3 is CSARGTGGNTEAFF. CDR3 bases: TGCAGTGCTAGGGGGACAGGGGGGAACACTGAAGCTTTCTTT.

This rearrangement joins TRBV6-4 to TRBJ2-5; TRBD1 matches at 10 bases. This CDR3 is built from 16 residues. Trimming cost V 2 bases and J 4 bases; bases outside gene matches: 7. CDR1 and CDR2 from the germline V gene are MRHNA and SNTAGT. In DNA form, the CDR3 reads TGTGCCAGCAGTGACAGGGACAGGGGACACCGAGAGACCCAGTACTTC. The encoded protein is CASSDRDRGHRETQYF.

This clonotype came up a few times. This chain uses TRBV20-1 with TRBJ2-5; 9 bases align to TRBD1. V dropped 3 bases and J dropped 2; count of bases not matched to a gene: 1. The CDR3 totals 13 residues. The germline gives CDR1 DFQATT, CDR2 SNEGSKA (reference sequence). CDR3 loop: CSASDRGQETQYF. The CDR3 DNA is TGCAGTGCTAGCGACAGGGGGCAAGAGACCCAGTACTTC.

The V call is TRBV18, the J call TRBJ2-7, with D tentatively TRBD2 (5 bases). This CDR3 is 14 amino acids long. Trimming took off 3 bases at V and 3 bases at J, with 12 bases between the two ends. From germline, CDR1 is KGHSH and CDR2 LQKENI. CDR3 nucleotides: TGTGCCAGCTCACCTCGGCAGGAGGTCTACGAGCAGTACTTC. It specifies CASSPRQEVYEQYF. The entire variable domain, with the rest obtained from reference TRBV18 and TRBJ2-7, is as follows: NAGVMQNPRHLVRRRGQEARLRCSPMKGHSHVYWYRQLPEEGLKFMVYLQKENIIDESGMPKERFSAEFPKEGPSILRIQQVVRGDSAAYFCASSPRQEVYEQYFGPGTRLTVT.

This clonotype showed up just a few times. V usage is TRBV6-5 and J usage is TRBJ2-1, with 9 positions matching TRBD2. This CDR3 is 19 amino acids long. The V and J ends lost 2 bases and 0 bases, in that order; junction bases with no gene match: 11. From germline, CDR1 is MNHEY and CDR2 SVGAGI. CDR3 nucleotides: TGTGCCAGCAGTTACGCCCCTAGCGGGGCCTGGAGCTCCTACAATGAGCAGTTCTTC. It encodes CASSYAPSGAWSSYNEQFF.

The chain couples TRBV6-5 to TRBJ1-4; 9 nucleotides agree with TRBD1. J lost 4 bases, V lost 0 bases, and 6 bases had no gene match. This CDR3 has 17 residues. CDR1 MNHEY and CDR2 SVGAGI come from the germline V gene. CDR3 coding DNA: TGTGCCAGCAGTTACTCGAAGTGGGACAGGGATAATGAAAAACTGTTTTTT. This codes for CASSYSKWDRDNEKLFF.